What follows are 18 T cell receptor beta chains derived from one specimen sequenced in a study of blood T cell repertoires in COVID-19. Clones were sequenced by immunoSEQ multiplex PCR, and TCRdb holds only the in-frame ones, with some missing. The sample records around 340,000 clones, over 85% being singletons. What was sequenced was peripheral blood. Receptor source: a woman in her fifties or sixties with COVID-19, enrolled during active disease.

The chain is built from TRBV10-1 and TRBJ1-1, with D uncertain. V lost 0 bases to trimming and J lost 0 bases, with 5 bases between them. The CDR3 sequence is 14 residues long. Looked up from germline, CDR1 is WNHNN and CDR2 is SYGVQD (reference sequence). CDR3 sequence: CASSESSMNTEAFF. DNA of the CDR3: TGCGCCAGCAGTGAGTCCAGTATGAACACTGAAGCTTTCTTT.

The chain employs TRBV7-3 and TRBJ2-3; 9 nucleotides match TRBD1. Germline V gene sequence: CDR1 SGHTA, CDR2 FQGTGA. CDR3 length: 17 amino acids. The V gene end was trimmed by 4 bases and the J gene end by 2 bases; junction bases not matched to a gene: 10. Here the CDR3 DNA reads TGTGCCAGCAGCTCGCCACCGGACAGGGGTAACACAGATACGCAGTATTTT. Translation gives CASSSPPDRGNTDTQYF.

This clone was seen a single time. The rearrangement joins TRBV7-9 to TRBJ2-5; the D is unclear. CDR1 and CDR2 from the germline V gene are SEHNR and FQNEAQ (reference sequence). This CDR3 is built from 11 residues. The V end was cut by 4 bases, the J end by 5 bases, with 5 bases between. The CDR3 is CASSSTETQYF. The CDR3 coding sequence is TGTGCCAGCAGCTCTACGGAGACCCAGTACTTC.

The chain couples TRBV11-3 to TRBJ2-7; 9 bases line up with TRBD1. Trimming removed 2 bases from V and 4 bases from J; junction bases left unmatched: 9. The germline V gene encodes CDR1 SGHNT and CDR2 YENEEA. This CDR3 is built from 16 residues. CDR3 nucleotide sequence: TGTGCCAGCAGCTTAACCTCGACAGGGGGGCGGTACGAGCAGTACTTC. Its translation: CASSLTSTGGRYEQYF.

The gene calls are TRBV6-2 or TRBV6-3 and TRBJ2-5; 9 nucleotides line up with TRBD1. Germline CDR1 and CDR2: MNHEY and SVGEGT. This CDR3 has 14 residues. With 4 bases clipped from V and 5 bases from J, the junction kept 5 bases outside the gene matches. The CDR3 DNA follows: TGTGCCAGCAGTTTGCACAGGGGGCCTGAGACCCAGTACTTC. This codes for CASSLHRGPETQYF.

The gene calls are TRBV6-6 and TRBJ1-2, with D possibly being TRBD1 (5 bases). With 8 bases removed from V and 8 bases from J, the gap between germline ends came to 9 bases. The CDR3 loop spans 10 amino acids. Germline CDR1 MNHNY, CDR2 SVGAGI (reference sequence). The CDR3, as DNA: TGTGCCAGCGGGGCTCTCGGCTACACCTTC. Protein product: CASGALGYTF.

A single count supports this clone. The chain couples TRBV5-1 to TRBJ1-1; D might be TRBD1 (6 bases). CDR3 size: 13 residues. Trimming took off 4 bases at V and 4 bases at J, with 11 bases between the two ends. The germline CDR1 and CDR2 sequences are SGHRS and YFSETQ. CDR3 in amino acids: CASSKEGGTEAFF. CDR3 nucleotide sequence: TGCGCCAGCAGCAAAGAAGGGGGCACTGAAGCTTTCTTT.

Here the CDR3 reads CASSLGSGSWEKLFF. The CDR3 nucleotides are TGCGCCAGCAGCTTAGGATCGGGGAGTTGGGAAAAACTGTTTTTT. The rearrangement uses TRBV5-1 and TRBJ1-4, with D unresolved. Deletions cut 2 bases from V and 8 bases from J, with 16 bases between. CDR3 size: 15 residues. Germline lookup yields CDR1 SGHRS and CDR2 YFSETQ.

This chain uses TRBV19 with TRBJ2-2; tentative D call: TRBD2 (5 bases). Trimming took off 7 bases at V and 5 bases at J, with 20 bases between the two ends. This CDR3 comprises 16 residues. Germline assignment: CDR1 LNHDA and CDR2 SQIVND (reference sequence). Written as DNA, the CDR3 is TGTGCCAGTAACCCGTGGACGGGATTAAATACCGGGGAGCTGTTTTTT. Protein product: CASNPWTGLNTGELFF. Looking up the rest from reference TRBV19 and TRBJ2-2 gives the full variable domain: DGGITQSPKYLFRKEGQNVTLSCEQNLNHDAMYWYRQDPGQGLRLIYYSQIVNDFQKGDIAEGYSVSREKKESFPLTVTSAQKNPTAFYLCASNPWTGLNTGELFFGEGSRLTVL.

The V gene is TRBV5-4, the J gene TRBJ2-3; 13 bases map to TRBD2. Germline assignment: CDR1 SGHNT and CDR2 YYREEE (reference sequence). The CDR3 sequence is 18 residues long. The ends lost 0 bases at V and 0 bases at J; junction bases unmatched: 4. The CDR3 loop reads CASSLGLAGGLSTDTQYF. The CDR3 DNA reads as TGTGCCAGCAGCTTGGGACTAGCGGGGGGCCTAAGCACAGATACGCAGTATTTT.

The J gene is TRBJ1-2, the V gene TRBV12-3 or TRBV12-4; no firm D call. V was pared by 1 base and J by 8 bases, with 11 bases between. This CDR3 region has 13 residues. The CDR3 nucleotides are TGTGCCAGCAGTTTAGGGAGCCATGGAGGCTACACCTTC. As protein: CASSLGSHGGYTF.

The chain carries TRBV12-3 or TRBV12-4 and TRBJ1-1, with D unclear. CDR3 size: 13 residues. Trimming pared 7 bases from V and 5 bases from J, leaving 14 bases between. CDR3 sequence: CASTRDSGTEAFF. The CDR3 nucleotides read TGTGCCAGCACCCGGGATAGTGGGACTGAAGCTTTCTTT.

This rearrangement joins TRBV9 to TRBJ2-5; 8 bases agree with TRBD1. Germline V gene data show CDR1 as SGDLS and CDR2 as YYNGEE. This CDR3 is 15 amino acids long. Trimming removed 4 bases from V and 5 bases from J; junction bases left unmatched: 10. The CDR3 nucleotides are TGTGCCAGCAGCACCCAGGGGGCGCAAGGGGAGACCCAGTACTTC. Its translation is CASSTQGAQGETQYF.

The V gene is TRBV7-9, the J gene TRBJ1-3, with a possible D match to TRBD1 (5 bases). Trimming removed 5 bases from V and 4 bases from J, with 18 bases in between. CDR3 length equals 16 residues. The germline V gene encodes CDR1 SEHNR and CDR2 FQNEAQ (reference sequence). CDR3 sequence (DNA): TGTGCCAGCAGCCAGATCTTTACAGGATCCGGAAACACCATATATTTT. Translated, it gives CASSQIFTGSGNTIYF.

The J gene is TRBJ2-6, the V gene TRBV4-2; the D is unclear. The length of the CDR3 is 18 residues. The V gene's germline CDR1 is LGHNA and CDR2 YNFKEQ. V lost 0 bases to trimming and J lost 1 base, with 13 bases between them. CDR3 coding DNA: TGTGCCAGCAGCCAAGATCCCACAGTTCTATCTGGGGCCAACGTCCTGACTTTC. Translating it yields CASSQDPTVLSGANVLTF.

This sequence joins TRBV7-8 and TRBJ2-1; the match to TRBD2 covers 11 bases. CDR1 and CDR2 from the germline V gene are SGHVS and FQNEAQ. CDR3 length: 17 residues. The J segment lost 5 bases and the V segment lost 4 bases, leaving 10 bases of the junction unmatched. CDR3 bases: TGTGCCAGCAGCTCGCGTACTAGCGGGGGCCAGAACAATGAGCAGTTCTTC. Translation: CASSSRTSGGQNNEQFF. The full variable domain, rest sourced from reference TRBV7-8 and TRBJ2-1, is GAGVSQSPRYKVAKRGQDVALRCDPISGHVSLFWYQQALGQGPEFLTYFQNEAQLDKSGLPSDRFFAERPEGSVSTLKIQRTQQEDSAVYLCASSSRTSGGQNNEQFFGPGTRLTVL.

This chain uses TRBV30 with TRBJ1-1; 10 bases line up with TRBD1. The V gene's germline CDR1 is GTSNPN and CDR2 SVGIG (reference sequence). The CDR3 extends over 15 amino acids. The V and J ends lost 5 bases and 5 bases, in that order; junction bases with no gene match: 11. Written as DNA, the CDR3 is TGTGCCTGGCTACCGGGACAGGGGAGAAAAACTGAAGCTTTCTTT. The encoded protein is CAWLPGQGRKTEAFF.

This chain connects TRBV5-1 to TRBJ2-1; tentative D call: TRBD2 (6 bases). Germline values: CDR1 SGHRS, CDR2 YFSETQ. Trimming removed 4 bases at V and 16 bases at J, with 18 bases between. This CDR3 contains 12 residues. CDR3 residues: CASSPSGTAGFF. The CDR3 DNA reads as TGCGCCAGCAGCCCCTCCGGGACGGCGGGATTCTTC.